The 17 T cell receptor beta chains presented below share a single source sample, sequenced in a study of T cell responses to AZD1222 COVID-19 vaccine. Some clones are missing from TCRdb's copy, which holds only in-frame ones; the method was immunoSEQ multiplex PCR. This sample has around 140,000 clones; roughly 92% occur once, and the top ten carry 1.7%. The specimen was peripheral blood, collected on day 0 of AZD1222 vaccination. These receptor sequences come from an adult in good health.

V and J are TRBV2 and TRBJ2-3; D perhaps matches TRBD2 (5 bases). Trimming stripped 7 bases from V and 1 base from J, with 12 bases between. Germline CDR1 is SNHLY and CDR2 is FYNNEI. The CDR3 totals 14 residues. Written as DNA, the CDR3 is TGTGCCAGCACCCCGGGATTTCGCACAGATACGCAGTATTTT. Amino acids: CASTPGFRTDTQYF. The variable domain in full, with the rest retrieved from reference TRBV2 and TRBJ2-3, is EPEVTQTPSHQVTQMGQEVILRCVPISNHLYFYWYRQILGQKVEFLVSFYNNEISEKSEIFDDQFSVERPDGSNFTLKIRSTKLEDSAMYFCASTPGFRTDTQYFGPGTRLTVL.

The chain uses TRBV27 and TRBJ2-7, with TRBD2 matching 8 bases. Trimming took 4 bases from V and 4 from J; bases not matched to a gene: 9. The germline V gene encodes CDR1 MNHEY and CDR2 SMNVEV (reference sequence). The CDR3 consists of 15 residues. This CDR3 is CASSSQPGTSYEQYF. CDR3 nucleotides: TGTGCCAGCAGTTCCCAACCCGGGACTAGTTACGAGCAGTACTTC.

This sequence joins TRBV28 and TRBJ2-7, with 7 bases identical to TRBD1. Trimming took 3 bases from V and 1 from J; bases not matched to a gene: 9. Germline assignment: CDR1 MDHEN and CDR2 SYDVKM. The CDR3 has 16 amino acids. The CDR3: CASSFLLTGESYEQYF. The CDR3 nucleotides read TGTGCCAGCAGTTTTTTATTAACAGGGGAATCCTACGAGCAGTACTTC.

The chain is built from TRBV6-5 and TRBJ1-2; tentative D call: TRBD1 (5 bases). The CDR3 has 16 residues. Trimming removed 2 bases from V and 4 bases from J, with 17 bases in between. Germline CDR1 reads MNHEY; CDR2 reads SVGAGI. The CDR3 here is CASSYPGLAPGYGYTF. In DNA form, the CDR3 reads TGTGCCAGCAGTTACCCGGGGCTGGCCCCGGGCTATGGCTACACCTTC.

This sequence joins TRBV5-1 and TRBJ2-1, with 10 nucleotides matching TRBD1. Per the germline V gene, CDR1 is SGHRS and CDR2 is YFSETQ. The length of the CDR3 is 15 residues. The J segment lost 4 bases and the V segment lost 0 bases, leaving 1 base of the junction unmatched. The CDR3 here is CASSLGQGAYNEQFF. For the CDR3, the DNA is TGCGCCAGCAGCTTGGGACAGGGGGCTTACAATGAGCAGTTCTTC.

This clone was observed once. The chain combines TRBV28 with TRBJ2-2; 14 bases fit TRBD2. Germline V gives CDR1 MDHEN, CDR2 SYDVKM. This CDR3 contains 17 residues. The ends lost 6 bases at V and 7 bases at J; junction bases unmatched: 10. DNA for the CDR3: TGTGCCAGCAGCATGACTAGCGGGAGGGCCGGGGTCGGGGAGCTGTTTTTT. Translating it yields CASSMTSGRAGVGELFF.

The chain combines TRBV2 with TRBJ2-5, with D perhaps being TRBD1 or TRBD2 (5 bases each). The length of the CDR3 is 14 residues. Germline values: CDR1 SNHLY, CDR2 FYNNEI. Trimming removed 6 bases from V and 1 base from J, with 12 bases in between. The chain's CDR3 is CASRDGTFQETQYF. CDR3 sequence (DNA): TGTGCCAGCAGGGACGGGACGTTCCAAGAGACCCAGTACTTC. Based on the CDR3 plus reference TRBV2 and TRBJ2-5, the full variable domain is EPEVTQTPSHQVTQMGQEVILRCVPISNHLYFYWYRQILGQKVEFLVSFYNNEISEKSEIFDDQFSVERPDGSNFTLKIRSTKLEDSAMYFCASRDGTFQETQYFGPGTRLLVL.

The J gene is TRBJ1-2, the V gene TRBV10-3; 7 bases line up with TRBD1. V gave up 4 bases and J gave up 5 bases; unmatched junction bases: 13. Germline lookup yields CDR1 ENHRY and CDR2 SYGVKD. The CDR3 runs to 16 residues. Here the CDR3 DNA reads TGTGCCATCAGTGTGAGAGGACCGGGACAGTGGTATGGCTACACCTTC. It codes for CAISVRGPGQWYGYTF.

This chain joins TRBV6-4 and TRBJ1-6, with D unresolved. This CDR3 has 17 amino acids. Trimming stripped 0 bases from V and 10 bases from J, with 19 bases between. Per the germline V gene, CDR1 is MRHNA and CDR2 is SNTAGT. Here the CDR3 DNA reads TGTGCCAGCAGTGACTCGAAGAAAAATTGGTGGTGGTCACCCCTCCACTTT. Translation gives CASSDSKKNWWWSPLHF.

This chain links TRBV4-1 with TRBJ1-5; D unclear. The CDR3 sequence is 15 residues long. The ends were cut back, 0 bases at V and 5 bases at J, with 11 bases in the middle. Germline assignment: CDR1 MGHRA and CDR2 YSYEKL. This CDR3 is CASSQDPREDQPQHF. The CDR3 bases are TGCGCCAGCAGCCAAGATCCCCGTGAGGATCAGCCCCAGCATTTT.

The chain employs TRBV12-2 and TRBJ1-5; no check of the table's D call, TRBD1, against the DNA was made. TRBV12-2 has pseudogene status. This CDR3 region has 16 residues. As DNA, the CDR3 is TGTGCAAGTCGCTTAGCGGACAGGGGGCGCAATCAGCCCCAGCATTTT. This codes for CASRLADRGRNQPQHF.

The V gene is TRBV6-5, the J gene TRBJ1-5; no reliable D call. The CDR3 is made up of 13 amino acids. The V end lost 6 bases, the J end lost 3 bases, and 9 bases lay between the germline ends. Looked up from germline, CDR1 is MNHEY and CDR2 is SVGAGI. The CDR3 coding sequence is TGTGCCAGCAGCTCGACTTCCAATCAGCCCCAGCATTTT. As protein: CASSSTSNQPQHF.

This rearrangement joins TRBV5-1 to TRBJ2-2; weak D call: TRBD2 (5 bases). This CDR3 has 16 residues. Deletions cut 4 bases from V and 3 bases from J, with 16 bases between. The germline V gene has CDR1 SGHRS and CDR2 YFSETQ. This CDR3 reads CASSVLTRRDTGELFF. DNA for the CDR3: TGCGCCAGCAGCGTGTTGACAAGGCGGGACACCGGGGAGCTGTTTTTT.

The rearrangement uses TRBV3-1 (or the pseudogene TRBV3-2) and TRBJ1-3; the D is unclear. V lost 3 bases and J lost 6, with 6 bases in between. The length of the CDR3 is 12 residues. Germline assignment: CDR1 LGHDT and CDR2 YNNKEL (reference sequence). CDR3 sequence: CASSHGLNTIYF. The CDR3 DNA follows: TGTGCCAGCAGCCACGGGCTAAACACCATATATTTT.

The chain carries TRBV5-1 and TRBJ1-2; D is perhaps TRBD1 (5 bases). V was shortened by 0 bases and J by 4 bases, with 13 bases between the two germline ends. CDR1 and CDR2 from the germline V gene are SGHRS and YFSETQ. The CDR3 is 15 amino acids. CDR3 sequence: CASSLEGAGTYGYTF. CDR3 bases: TGCGCCAGCAGCTTGGAGGGCGCGGGGACCTATGGCTACACCTTC. Combining the CDR3 with reference TRBV5-1 and TRBJ1-2 gives the whole variable domain KAGVTQTPRYLIKTRGQQVTLSCSPISGHRSVSWYQQTPGQGLQFLFEYFSETQRNKGNFPGRFSGRQFSNSRSEMNVSTLELGDSALYLCASSLEGAGTYGYTFGSGTRLTVV.

The chain is built from TRBV3-1 (or the pseudogene TRBV3-2) and TRBJ1-5; possible D gene TRBD1, 5 bases. The germline V gene encodes CDR1 LGHDT and CDR2 YNNKEL (reference sequence). The CDR3 extends over 16 amino acids. Trimming shortened V by 6 bases and J by 1 base, and 16 bases separated the two germline ends. Written as DNA, the CDR3 is TGTGCCAGCAGTCGGGGGTATTTCGGGAGCAATCAGCCCCAGCATTTT. Translating it yields CASSRGYFGSNQPQHF.

The chain is built from TRBV3-1 (or the pseudogene TRBV3-2) and TRBJ2-3, with TRBD2 matching over 14 bases. The junction had 7 bases not matched to a gene; V was cut back by 2 bases and J by 3 bases. In germline, CDR1 is LGHDT, CDR2 YNNKEL (reference sequence). CDR3 length: 18 amino acids. The DNA of the CDR3 is TGTGCCAGCAGCCAACTACCGGGACTAGCGGGGGCAACAGATACGCAGTATTTT. This translates into CASSQLPGLAGATDTQYF.